These 24 T cell receptor beta chains came from one sample sequenced in a study of OX40 agonist ivuxolimab in advanced cancers. The table came from immunoSEQ multiplex PCR; TCRdb's copy has only in-frame clones and leaves some out. The sample has 25,000 to 35,000 clones, around 82% seen once. Sequencing used CD4+ or CD8+ T cells sorted from blood, obtained in a trial of the OX40 agonist ivuxolimab. All receptors derive from an adult with an advanced solid tumor such as melanoma, head and neck, liver or kidney cancer.

The V and J genes are TRBV19 and TRBJ1-2; D not resolved. Germline V CDR1 and CDR2: LNHDA, SQIVND (reference sequence). Trimming removed 7 bases from V and 11 bases from J, with 17 bases in between. CDR3 length equals 12 residues. The CDR3 sequence: CASTSGGGMYTF. DNA of the CDR3: TGTGCCAGTACGTCCGGTGGTGGGATGTACACCTTC.

DNA for the CDR3: TGCGCCAGCAGCTTGGATGGGCCGCCTGGTGAAAAACTGTTTTTT. Amino acid sequence: CASSLDGPPGEKLFF. V is TRBV5-1 and J is TRBJ1-4; unclear D gene. CDR1 and CDR2 from the germline V gene are SGHRS and YFSETQ. This CDR3 contains 15 residues. With 0 bases removed from V and 7 bases from J, the gap between germline ends came to 13 bases.

V gene TRBV7-3 combines with J gene TRBJ2-1; D not resolved. V was clipped by 5 bases and J by 5 bases, with 7 bases between them. CDR1 is SGHTA and CDR2 is FQGTGA in the germline V gene. CDR3 size: 12 residues. The CDR3 DNA follows: TGTGCCAGCAGCCCCGACAACAATGAGCAGTTCTTC. Protein: CASSPDNNEQFF. The variable domain in full, completed from reference TRBV7-3 and TRBJ2-1, reads GAGVSQTPSNKVTEKGKYVELRCDPISGHTALYWYRQSLGQGPEFLIYFQGTGAADDSGLPNDRFFAVRPEGSVSTLKIQRTERGDSAVYLCASSPDNNEQFFGPGTRLTVL.

The V gene is TRBV27, the J gene TRBJ2-1; D might be TRBD2 (5 bases). The CDR3 covers 12 residues. The germline V and J ends were trimmed by 7 bases and 4 bases, with 8 bases remaining between them. The germline V gene has CDR1 MNHEY and CDR2 SMNVEV (reference sequence). CDR3 in amino acids: CASTGNYNEQFF. CDR3 nucleotides: TGTGCCAGCACGGGGAATTACAATGAGCAGTTCTTC.

The chain is built from TRBV6-1 and TRBJ1-5; possible D gene TRBD1, 6 bases. The V end was cut by 0 bases, the J end by 2 bases, with 17 bases between. Germline assignment: CDR1 MNHNS and CDR2 SASEGT. The CDR3 is 18 amino acids. The CDR3: CASSEAPGQIHGNQPQHF. The CDR3 nucleotides read TGTGCCAGCAGTGAAGCACCCGGACAGATACACGGCAATCAGCCCCAGCATTTT.

The rearrangement joins TRBV2 to TRBJ1-4; 7 bases are a match to TRBD1. Germline V gives CDR1 SNHLY, CDR2 FYNNEI. V lost 0 bases, J lost 6 bases, and 10 bases stayed unmatched. This CDR3 has 17 amino acids. This chain's CDR3 is CASSEAPGRQGHEKLFF. The CDR3 region has the DNA TGTGCCAGCAGTGAAGCCCCTGGGAGACAGGGTCATGAAAAACTGTTTTTT.

This chain links TRBV15 with TRBJ2-2; 8 nucleotides align to TRBD2. The germline V gene has CDR1 LNHNV and CDR2 YYDKDF (reference sequence). The J segment lost 1 base and the V segment lost 2 bases, leaving 12 bases of the junction unmatched. The CDR3 spans 19 residues. The CDR3 loop reads CATSRTSGTGTRNTGELFF. CDR3 DNA: TGTGCCACCAGCAGAACGAGCGGTACCGGGACTAGGAACACCGGGGAGCTGTTTTTT. Full variable domain (remainder filled in from reference TRBV15 and TRBJ2-2): DAMVIQNPRYQVTQFGKPVTLSCSQTLNHNVMYWYQQKSSQAPKLLFHYYDKDFNNEADTPDNFQSRRPNTSFCFLDIRSPGLGDTAMYLCATSRTSGTGTRNTGELFFGEGSRLTVL.

The chain links TRBV9 to TRBJ2-2; 9 bases map to TRBD1. CDR3 length: 16 residues. Trimming took 0 bases from V and 6 from J; bases not matched to a gene: 6. Germline CDR1 reads SGDLS; CDR2 reads YYNGEE. CDR3 in amino acids: CASSVGGQGLSGELFF. CDR3 DNA: TGTGCCAGCAGCGTAGGGGGACAGGGTTTATCCGGGGAGCTGTTTTTT. Complete variable domain (other parts from reference TRBV9 and TRBJ2-2): DSGVTQTPKHLITATGQRVTLRCSPRSGDLSVYWYQQSLDQGLQFLIQYYNGEERAKGNILERFSAQQFPDLHSELNLSSLELGDSALYFCASSVGGQGLSGELFFGEGSRLTVL.

The genes are TRBV15 and TRBJ1-3; TRBD1 might be the D (5 bases). V was pared by 1 base and J by 9 bases, with 13 bases between. Germline loops: CDR1 LNHNV, CDR2 YYDKDF (reference sequence). This CDR3 spans 14 amino acids. The CDR3: CATSRARGGPTIYF. In DNA form, the CDR3 reads TGTGCCACCAGCAGAGCCCGCGGGGGTCCCACCATATATTTT.

By sample share, this clone is medium-sized. This rearrangement joins TRBV4-3 to TRBJ2-2; no reliable D call. Trimming took 1 base from V and 1 from J, leaving 7 bases between them. The CDR3 contains 15 residues. The germline gives CDR1 LGHNA, CDR2 YSLEER. CDR3 in amino acids: CASSQVAVNTGELFF. Here the CDR3 DNA reads TGCGCCAGCAGCCAAGTGGCGGTGAACACCGGGGAGCTGTTTTTT.

The chain employs TRBV6-4 and TRBJ1-2; TRBD1 is a possible D gene (5 bases). Germline loops: CDR1 MRHNA, CDR2 SNTAGT. The CDR3 sequence is 15 residues long. Deletions cut 3 bases from V and 8 bases from J, with 19 bases between. The CDR3 reads CASSESPSRKGGYTF. The CDR3 DNA reads as TGTGCCAGCAGTGAATCCCCCTCTAGAAAGGGGGGCTACACCTTC.

In its sample, this clone was seen a few times. The chain uses TRBV10-2 and TRBJ2-7; 10 bases agree with TRBD1. The CDR3 sequence is 14 residues long. The germline V gene encodes CDR1 WSHSY and CDR2 SAAADI. The junction had 6 bases not matched to a gene; V was cut back by 8 bases and J by 2 bases. CDR3 DNA: TGCGCCAGCGGGGGACAGGGGACGCCCTACGAGCAGTACTTC. This translates into CASGGQGTPYEQYF.

This chain joins TRBV27 and TRBJ2-3, with D unresolved. Germline V gene data show CDR1 as MNHEY and CDR2 as SMNVEV (reference sequence). The V end lost 6 bases, the J end lost 2 bases, and 6 bases lay between the germline ends. The CDR3 is made up of 12 amino acids. CDR3 sequence reads: CASSHPTDTQYF. CDR3 bases: TGTGCCAGCAGCCACCCCACAGATACGCAGTATTTT.

The chain combines TRBV10-2 with TRBJ2-5; 8 bases fit TRBD1. The CDR3 is 13 amino acids. Germline-derived CDR1 and CDR2 are WSHSY and SAAADI. The ends lost 8 bases at V and 5 bases at J; junction bases unmatched: 7. This chain's CDR3 is CASLTGEGETQYF. The CDR3 DNA is TGCGCCAGCCTGACAGGGGAAGGGGAGACCCAGTACTTC.

This chain joins TRBV10-2 and TRBJ2-7; D is undetermined. The CDR3 contains 13 residues. Trimming shortened V by 0 bases and J by 7 bases, and 10 bases separated the two germline ends. Looked up from germline, CDR1 is WSHSY and CDR2 is SAAADI. CDR3 DNA: TGCGCCAGCAGTGAGTCGCCCTACGGGGAGCAGTACTTC. It encodes CASSESPYGEQYF.

The chain joins TRBV4-1 to TRBJ2-7, with 12 bases matching TRBD2. From germline, CDR1 is MGHRA and CDR2 YSYEKL. This CDR3 has 16 amino acids. With V trimmed by 5 bases and J by 7 bases, 12 bases remained unmatched. This chain's CDR3 is CASSFLAGGPKGEQYF. CDR3 coding DNA: TGCGCCAGCAGCTTCCTAGCGGGAGGGCCTAAAGGGGAGCAGTACTTC.

The chain links TRBV9 to TRBJ1-4; possibly TRBD1 for D (5 bases). Germline values: CDR1 SGDLS, CDR2 YYNGEE. The CDR3 has 14 amino acids. Between the trimmed V and J ends, which lost 3 bases and 7 bases, there was a span of 13 bases. CDR3 nucleotide sequence: TGTGCCAGCAGCGCCACCGGGACCGTTGAAAAACTGTTTTTT. Its translation is CASSATGTVEKLFF.

The rearrangement uses TRBV21-1 and TRBJ1-2; the table names TRBD1, a call not compared with the DNA. TRBV21-1 is deemed a pseudogene. The CDR3 is made up of 12 amino acids. CDR3 in amino acids: CASSMTGRGYTF. The CDR3 DNA follows: TGTGCCAGCAGCATGACAGGTCGCGGCTACACCTTC.

The chain links TRBV13 to TRBJ2-7; weak D call: TRBD1 (6 bases). The CDR3 has 15 amino acids. Germline V gives CDR1 PRHDT, CDR2 FYEKMQ (reference sequence). With 0 bases removed from V and 5 bases from J, the gap between germline ends came to 14 bases. CDR3 DNA sequence: TGTGCCAGCAGCTTAGGTAGAACAGGGTGGGACGAGCAGTACTTC. Translating it yields CASSLGRTGWDEQYF.

The chain links TRBV6-1 to TRBJ2-3; TRBD2 agrees at 12 bases. Germline V gene lookup returns CDR1 MNHNS and CDR2 SASEGT. V dropped 6 bases and J dropped 4; count of bases not matched to a gene: 8. The CDR3 runs 16 residues. CDR3 protein: CASRELAGGGADTQYF. CDR3 nucleotides: TGTGCCAGCAGGGAACTAGCGGGAGGCGGAGCAGATACGCAGTATTTT.

The gene calls are TRBV27 and TRBJ2-3; the match to TRBD2 covers 8 bases. CDR3 length equals 16 residues. CDR1 and CDR2 (germline): MNHEY, SMNVEV (reference sequence). V shed 4 bases and J 2 bases; nucleotides not matched to a gene: 8. The CDR3 reads CASSSPGGDITDTQYF. CDR3 in DNA: TGTGCCAGCAGTTCCCCCGGGGGGGACATCACAGATACGCAGTATTTT.

The chain carries TRBV4-1 and TRBJ1-5; D gene uncertain. Trimming removed 1 base at V and 6 bases at J, with 13 bases between. The germline CDR1 and CDR2 sequences are MGHRA and YSYEKL. The CDR3 is 15 residues long. The CDR3 protein is CASSQGPQTGQPQHF. CDR3 bases: TGCGCCAGCAGCCAAGGGCCGCAAACGGGTCAGCCCCAGCATTTT.

J is TRBJ1-1 and V is TRBV7-9, with 7 bases matching TRBD1. Germline V lookup: CDR1 SEHNR, CDR2 FQNEAQ (reference sequence). The CDR3 length is 16 residues. V shed 5 bases, J shed 0 bases, and the junction held 9 bases outside the gene matches. CDR3 DNA sequence: TGTGCCAGCAGCATAACAGGGGAGGTCATGAACACTGAAGCTTTCTTT. This codes for CASSITGEVMNTEAFF.

The chain uses TRBV7-3 and TRBJ1-2, with D possibly being TRBD1 (5 bases). CDR1 SGHTA and CDR2 FQGTGA come from the germline V gene. Trimming left V 1 base short and J 4 bases short, with 13 bases between. The CDR3 extends over 15 amino acids. The CDR3 sequence: CASSLNAGSSYGYTF. The DNA of the CDR3 is TGTGCCAGCAGCTTAAACGCAGGGTCATCCTATGGCTACACCTTC.